A single sample is the source of the 18 T cell receptor beta chains below, sequenced in a study of blood T cell repertoires in COVID-19. The table came from immunoSEQ multiplex PCR; TCRdb's copy has only in-frame clones and leaves some out. The table includes 200,000 to 250,000 clones, nearly 90% detected once. Sequencing was performed on peripheral blood. These receptors all stem from a man in his fifties or sixties with COVID-19, enrolled during active disease.

The chain is built from TRBV10-3 and TRBJ2-1, with 8 bases aligning to TRBD2. This CDR3 is built from 14 residues. Germline CDR1 is ENHRY and CDR2 is SYGVKD. V was clipped by 4 bases and J by 6 bases; unmatched bases: 5. The CDR3 DNA is TGTGCCATCAGTGGAAGCGGGAGCGTCAATGAGCAGTTCTTC. This sequence encodes CAISGSGSVNEQFF.

V is TRBV7-9 and J is TRBJ2-2; 8 bases match TRBD1. The CDR3 runs to 16 residues. Germline loops: CDR1 SEHNR, CDR2 FQNEAQ (reference sequence). The V gene end was trimmed by 2 bases and the J gene end by 2 bases; junction bases not matched to a gene: 4. For the CDR3, the DNA is TGTGCCAGCAGCTTAAGGACAGGGACCAACACCGGGGAGCTGTTTTTT. It translates to CASSLRTGTNTGELFF.

The J gene is TRBJ2-2, the V gene TRBV19, with D perhaps matching TRBD1 (6 bases). Germline loops: CDR1 LNHDA, CDR2 SQIVND (reference sequence). Trimming shortened V by 5 bases and J by 2 bases, and 9 bases separated the two germline ends. This CDR3 region has 14 residues. In nucleotides, the CDR3 is TGTGCCAGTAGTGGGGACATCAACACCGGGGAGCTGTTTTTT. It encodes CASSGDINTGELFF.

The chain joins TRBV7-3 to TRBJ2-7, with D tentatively TRBD2 (5 bases). Looked up from germline, CDR1 is SGHTA and CDR2 is FQGTGA. The CDR3 consists of 15 residues. V dropped 7 bases and J dropped 4 bases, with 20 bases sitting between them. The CDR3 loop reads CASTLRSGISYEQYF. As DNA, the CDR3 is TGTGCCAGCACCCTTAGGTCCGGGATCTCATACGAGCAGTACTTC.

The rearrangement uses TRBV27 and TRBJ2-3, with TRBD2 identical over 11 bases. CDR1 and CDR2 from the germline V gene are MNHEY and SMNVEV (reference sequence). This CDR3 is built from 15 residues. V trimming: 7 bases; J trimming: 2 bases; junction bases outside the gene matches: 5. Written as DNA, the CDR3 is TGTGCCAGCATACTTAGCGGGAGGGACACAGATACGCAGTATTTT. As protein: CASILSGRDTDTQYF.

Here the CDR3 reads CASSYAGAGGPYEQYF. As DNA, the CDR3 is TGTGCCAGCAGTTACGCTGGAGCGGGAGGGCCCTACGAGCAGTACTTC. This chain joins TRBV6-5 and TRBJ2-7, with 10 bases lining up with TRBD2. The germline CDR1 and CDR2 sequences are MNHEY and SVGAGI. The length of the CDR3 is 16 residues. Unmatched junction bases numbered 6, after V lost 2 bases and J lost 2 bases.

The chain recombines TRBV9 with TRBJ2-7; possibly TRBD1 for D (6 bases). Trimming left V 3 bases short and J 3 bases short, with 10 bases between. The CDR3 is 13 amino acids. Per germline, CDR1 SGDLS and CDR2 YYNGEE. CDR3 protein: CASSGGQNYEQYF. DNA of the CDR3: TGTGCCAGCAGCGGCGGACAGAACTACGAGCAGTACTTC.

The gene calls are TRBV2 and TRBJ1-2; unclear D gene. The length of the CDR3 is 14 residues. With 2 bases removed from V and 7 bases from J, the gap between germline ends came to 14 bases. From germline, CDR1 is SNHLY and CDR2 FYNNEI. The CDR3, as DNA: TGTGCCAGCAGTGAATTGGTGGTCGAGAGTGGCTACACCTTC. Amino acid sequence: CASSELVVESGYTF.

This clone was counted only a few times. This chain connects TRBV19 to TRBJ1-3; 8 bases are shared with TRBD1. Trimming at V came to 3 bases and at J to 0 bases, leaving 7 bases not matched to a gene. CDR1 LNHDA and CDR2 SQIVND come from the germline V gene (reference sequence). The CDR3 has 17 amino acids. In DNA form, the CDR3 reads TGTGCCAGTAGTATCGACCAGGGGGCACCCTCTGGAAACACCATATATTTT. Its translation is CASSIDQGAPSGNTIYF.

The rearrangement joins TRBV5-5 to TRBJ1-2, with 8 bases matching TRBD1. The CDR3 extends over 13 amino acids. Germline lookup yields CDR1 SGHKS and CDR2 YYEKEE (reference sequence). V trimming: 3 bases; J trimming: 4 bases; junction bases outside the gene matches: 2. DNA for the CDR3: TGTGCCAGCAGCTGGGACAGGTTCTATGGCTACACCTTC. Translating it yields CASSWDRFYGYTF.

This chain links TRBV5-1 with TRBJ2-5, with 8 bases matching TRBD1. The V gene's germline CDR1 is SGHRS and CDR2 YFSETQ. The CDR3 runs 17 residues. After removal of 0 bases from V and 0 bases from J, the junction contained 7 bases not matched to a gene. DNA of the CDR3: TGCGCCAGCAGCTTGGCCATTACAGGGGGTTACCAAGAGACCCAGTACTTC. This sequence encodes CASSLAITGGYQETQYF.

The chain links TRBV14 to TRBJ2-5; tentatively, D is TRBD2 (5 bases). The ends were cut back, 4 bases at V and 0 bases at J, with 15 bases in the middle. From germline, CDR1 is SGHDN and CDR2 FVKESK. This CDR3 region has 16 residues. CDR3 nucleotides: TGTGCCAGCAGCCCCCCGGCGCAGACTAACCAAGAGACCCAGTACTTC. This encodes CASSPPAQTNQETQYF.

CDR3 coding DNA: TGTGCCAGCAGGCTTATGGACTACAACTATGGCTACACCTTC. It codes for CASRLMDYNYGYTF. V and J are TRBV5-6 and TRBJ1-2, with D uncertain. V dropped 5 bases and J dropped 2 bases, with 13 bases sitting between them. Germline CDR1 and CDR2: SGHDT and YYEEEE. This CDR3 has 14 amino acids.

The V gene is TRBV18, the J gene TRBJ1-5, with 7 bases identical to TRBD1. There are 16 residues in the CDR3. Germline CDR1 KGHSH, CDR2 LQKENI. Trimming took 2 bases from V and 2 from J; bases not matched to a gene: 6. The CDR3 is CASSPRITGGNQPQHF. As DNA, the CDR3 is TGTGCCAGCTCACCAAGGATCACAGGGGGCAATCAGCCCCAGCATTTT.

The gene calls are TRBV7-2 and TRBJ2-1, with 11 bases that match TRBD2. V shed 1 base, J shed 1 base, and the junction held 6 bases outside the gene matches. The CDR3 runs to 18 residues. Germline loops: CDR1 SGHTA, CDR2 FQGNSA. CDR3 loop: CASSLELAGAGSYNEQFF. Written as DNA, the CDR3 is TGTGCCAGCAGCTTAGAACTAGCGGGAGCGGGGTCCTACAATGAGCAGTTCTTC.

This chain joins TRBV7-8 and TRBJ2-3; the match to TRBD1 covers 8 bases. Germline V gene lookup returns CDR1 SGHVS and CDR2 FQNEAQ. Losses at the gene ends were 7 bases for V and 4 bases for J; bases not matched to a gene: 7. The CDR3 is 14 amino acids. Written as DNA, the CDR3 is TGTGCCAGCACCCGGACAGGGATCTCAGATACGCAGTATTTT. Encoded protein: CASTRTGISDTQYF. Drawing the rest from reference TRBV7-8 and TRBJ2-3, the complete variable domain is GAGVSQSPRYKVAKRGQDVALRCDPISGHVSLFWYQQALGQGPEFLTYFQNEAQLDKSGLPSDRFFAERPEGSVSTLKIQRTQQEDSAVYLCASTRTGISDTQYFGPGTRLTVL.

This rearrangement joins TRBV6-1 to TRBJ2-7; D not resolved. Germline V CDR1 and CDR2: MNHNS, SASEGT. This CDR3 contains 15 residues. V dropped 1 base and J dropped 3 bases, with 13 bases sitting between them. The CDR3 loop reads CASSEGTSEFYEQYF. CDR3 coding DNA: TGTGCCAGCAGTGAAGGAACAAGCGAGTTCTACGAGCAGTACTTC.

The rearrangement uses TRBV24-1 and TRBJ2-3; possibly TRBD2 for D (6 bases). The V gene lost 1 base and the J gene lost 2 bases, with 12 bases spanning the gap. Germline V gene data show CDR1 as KGHDR and CDR2 as SFDVKD. CDR3 length: 16 residues. Here the CDR3 reads CATSDFVSGDTDTQYF. DNA for the CDR3: TGTGCCACCAGTGATTTTGTTAGCGGAGACACAGATACGCAGTATTTT.